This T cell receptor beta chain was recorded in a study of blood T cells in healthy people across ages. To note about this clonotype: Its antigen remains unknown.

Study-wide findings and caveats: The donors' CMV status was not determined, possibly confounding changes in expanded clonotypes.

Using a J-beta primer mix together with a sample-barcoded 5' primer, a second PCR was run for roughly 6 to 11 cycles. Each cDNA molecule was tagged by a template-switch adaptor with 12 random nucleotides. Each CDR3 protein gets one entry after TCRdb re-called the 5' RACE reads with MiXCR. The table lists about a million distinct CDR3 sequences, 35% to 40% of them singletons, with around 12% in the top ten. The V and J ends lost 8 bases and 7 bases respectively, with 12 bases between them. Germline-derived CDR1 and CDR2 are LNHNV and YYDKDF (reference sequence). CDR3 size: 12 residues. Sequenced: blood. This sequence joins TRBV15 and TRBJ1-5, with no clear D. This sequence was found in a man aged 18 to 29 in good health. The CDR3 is CATSKVGQPQHF. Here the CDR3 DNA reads TGTGCCACCTCAAAGGTGGGGCAGCCCCAGCATTTT.